These 13 T cell receptor beta chains share one sample of origin, sequenced in a study of T cell responses to AZD1222 COVID-19 vaccine. Produced via immunoSEQ multiplex PCR; TCRdb's table is partial and in-frame only. Of 120,000 to 150,000 clones detected, roughly 86% appear once; the ten largest clones hold around 5%. The sequencing here drew on peripheral blood, taken 28 days after the second AZD1222 dose. The receptors shown here come from an adult who received the AZD1222 COVID-19 vaccine.

The V gene is TRBV29-1, the J gene TRBJ2-1, with a weak D call TRBD1 (5 bases). V was cut by 1 base and J by 5 bases, with 9 bases left in between. There are 13 residues in the CDR3. Germline V gene lookup returns CDR1 SQVTM and CDR2 ANQGSEA. The CDR3 DNA reads as TGCAGCGTTGAAGGACAGTCCAACAATGAGCAGTTCTTC. This translates into CSVEGQSNNEQFF.

V and J are TRBV6-5 and TRBJ2-6; the match to TRBD2 covers 7 bases. In germline, CDR1 is MNHEY, CDR2 SVGAGI. The CDR3 contains 15 residues. V dropped 8 bases and J dropped 4; count of bases not matched to a gene: 8. CDR3 coding DNA: TGTGCCAGCTTATCGGGGGGAACCGGGGCCAACGTCCTGACTTTC. Its protein product is CASLSGGTGANVLTF.

The V gene is TRBV9, the J gene TRBJ2-3; D ambiguous. Germline CDR1 is SGDLS and CDR2 is YYNGEE. The CDR3 covers 12 residues. V dropped 0 bases and J dropped 4 bases, with 3 bases sitting between them. The CDR3 sequence is CASSVVSDTQYF. CDR3 nucleotide sequence: TGTGCCAGCAGCGTAGTTTCAGATACGCAGTATTTT.

This chain uses TRBV5-1 with TRBJ1-2, with D possibly being TRBD1 (5 bases). The CDR3 has 15 residues. Germline values: CDR1 SGHRS, CDR2 YFSETQ. V lost 1 base, J lost 2 bases, and 12 bases lay in between. The CDR3 DNA is TGCGCCAGCAGCTTGAGCAGGGACCTCAACTATGGCTACACCTTC. This codes for CASSLSRDLNYGYTF. The complete variable domain, with remaining parts taken from reference TRBV5-1 and TRBJ1-2, reads KAGVTQTPRYLIKTRGQQVTLSCSPISGHRSVSWYQQTPGQGLQFLFEYFSETQRNKGNFPGRFSGRQFSNSRSEMNVSTLELGDSALYLCASSLSRDLNYGYTFGSGTRLTVV.

This clone was counted once. The chain joins TRBV4-1 to TRBJ2-5; tentatively, D is TRBD1 (7 bases). Germline V gene sequence: CDR1 MGHRA, CDR2 YSYEKL. Trimming removed 5 bases from V and 4 bases from J, with 14 bases in between. This CDR3 is 14 amino acids long. The CDR3 DNA reads TGCGCCAGCAGCTTGACAGGGACTGCAGAGACCCAGTACTTC. Translating it yields CASSLTGTAETQYF.

This chain connects TRBV3-1 (or the pseudogene TRBV3-2) to TRBJ1-2, with D tentatively TRBD1 (6 bases). V was clipped by 4 bases and J by 1 base, with 13 bases between them. The length of the CDR3 is 15 residues. Germline CDR1 is LGHDT and CDR2 is YNNKEL (reference sequence). Here the CDR3 reads CASSLFQGFNYGYTF. CDR3 nucleotides: TGTGCCAGCAGCCTCTTCCAGGGGTTTAACTATGGCTACACCTTC.

For the CDR3, the DNA is TGTGCCAGAAGCCCGGGACTGGGGGAGACCCAGTACTTC. Amino acids: CARSPGLGETQYF. The chain recombines TRBV7-5 with TRBJ2-5; the table's D call of TRBD2 was not tested on the DNA. TRBV7-5 is a pseudogene segment. The CDR3 length is 13 residues.

The chain employs TRBV30 and TRBJ1-2, with no clear D. V was shortened by 3 bases and J by 1 base, with 3 bases between the two germline ends. The germline V gene has CDR1 GTSNPN and CDR2 SVGIG (reference sequence). The CDR3 spans 11 residues. The CDR3 here is CAWSFNYGYTF. The CDR3 DNA sequence: TGTGCCTGGAGCTTTAACTATGGCTACACCTTC.

The chain couples TRBV7-9 to TRBJ2-1; the D is unclear. With 5 bases removed from V and 9 bases from J, the gap between germline ends came to 11 bases. Germline-derived CDR1 and CDR2 are SEHNR and FQNEAQ (reference sequence). The CDR3 has 12 residues. The CDR3 loop is CASSPVIIEQFF. The CDR3 nucleotides read TGTGCCAGCAGCCCGGTGATAATTGAGCAGTTCTTC.

The CDR3 sequence is CASSLKAQAYSPLHF. Written as DNA, the CDR3 is TGTGCCAGCAGTTTGAAGGCCCAGGCTTATTCACCCCTCCACTTT. The chain uses TRBV28 and TRBJ1-6; D is uncertain. The CDR3 runs to 15 residues. Germline V gene data show CDR1 as MDHEN and CDR2 as SYDVKM. Trimming removed 3 bases from V and 8 bases from J, with 14 bases in between.

The chain carries TRBV6-6 and TRBJ2-3; no firm D call. Trimming removed 2 bases at V and 6 bases at J, with 6 bases between. This CDR3 comprises 12 residues. Per the germline V gene, CDR1 is MNHNY and CDR2 is SVGAGI (reference sequence). CDR3 in DNA: TGTGCCAGCAGTTACGTATCGGATACGCAGTATTTT. Translated: CASSYVSDTQYF.

The genes are TRBV5-6 and TRBJ2-7, with D tentatively TRBD2 (5 bases). V lost 0 bases and J lost 4, with 8 bases in between. The CDR3 runs to 13 residues. The germline V gene has CDR1 SGHDT and CDR2 YYEEEE. CDR3 coding DNA: TGTGCCAGCAGCTTGGAAGCGGATTACGAGCAGTACTTC. Residues: CASSLEADYEQYF.

This clone was seen just once. The chain combines TRBV6-5 with TRBJ2-3; D remains unclear. Germline V CDR1 and CDR2: MNHEY, SVGAGI. V was trimmed by 6 bases and J by 4 bases, leaving 5 bases between them. This CDR3 comprises 11 residues. CDR3 bases: TGTGCCAGCAGGGTGGCAGATACGCAGTATTTT. Protein sequence: CASRVADTQYF.